This T cell receptor beta chain stems from a study of T-cell reconstitution after alpha-beta-depleted transplantation in children. Unique molecular identifiers were used in preparing the TCRbeta library. TCRdb independently ran MiXCR on the PCR reads; one entry per CDR3 protein. In the table there are around 410,000 distinct CDR3 sequences, 11% of which are singletons. This CDR3 comprises 13 residues. V lost 0 bases and J lost 9, with 12 bases in between. Germline CDR1 GTSNPN, CDR2 SVGIG (reference sequence). This chain connects TRBV30 to TRBJ1-5, with TRBD1 as a possible D gene (5 bases). The sequence was collected from a human donor who donated a stem cell graft to a child with acute myeloid leukemia. This specimen consisted of PBMCs from the stem cell graft donor, obtained from the stem cell graft. The CDR3 nucleotides read TGTGCCTGGAGTGTTGAGGGAACAGGGCCCCAGCATTTT. Translated, it gives CAWSVEGTGPQHF.